This T cell receptor (beta chain) was obtained from a study of blood T cell repertoires in COVID-19. The protocol was immunoSEQ multiplex PCR, while the TCRdb copy is restricted to in-frame clones and leaves out a portion. The sample includes 270,000 or so clones, roughly 93% of them seen just once. Sample share makes this clone medium-sized. This CDR3 has 13 residues. Trimming cost V 1 base and J 6 bases, with 7 bases left between them. Germline-derived CDR1 and CDR2 are LNHDA and SQIVND (reference sequence). The sample taken for sequencing was PBMCs or T cells enriched from blood (not recorded which). The source is a woman in her 40s with acute COVID-19. The chain joins TRBV19 to TRBJ2-1; a weak D match, TRBD2 (5 bases). CDR3: CASSIVGVNEQFF. The CDR3 DNA reads as TGTGCCAGTAGTATAGTCGGGGTCAATGAGCAGTTCTTC.